The T cell receptor beta chain under discussion was sequenced for a study of blood T cell repertoires in COVID-19. Study in general: Whether acute or convalescent, the COVID-19 samples came from the United States, Italy and Spain. The analysed material was cDNA or gDNA that came from T cells, B-cell-depleted T cells, or PBMCs.

Authors' data handling: By means of reference gene primer amplification, nucleated cell counts were estimated. TCRdb keeps only in-frame clones here, not all; method: immunoSEQ multiplex PCR. Clone size and the V and J calls come from that table; the DNA yielded D and trimming. The sample contains about 110,000 clones, just over 85% of which appear only once. The CDR3 consists of 16 residues. The germline V gene has CDR1 SGHVS and CDR2 FNYEAQ. Trimming at V came to 3 bases and at J to 7 bases, leaving 7 bases not matched to a gene. In this sample, this clone turned up once. V is TRBV7-6 and J is TRBJ2-1; TRBD2 matches at 12 bases. This clonotype was sampled from a human donor in a cohort sampled during active COVID-19. Material for sequencing was peripheral blood. The CDR3: CASSFASGGGLNEQFF. The CDR3 DNA reads TGTGCCAGCAGCTTTGCTAGCGGGGGGGGGTTGAATGAGCAGTTCTTC.